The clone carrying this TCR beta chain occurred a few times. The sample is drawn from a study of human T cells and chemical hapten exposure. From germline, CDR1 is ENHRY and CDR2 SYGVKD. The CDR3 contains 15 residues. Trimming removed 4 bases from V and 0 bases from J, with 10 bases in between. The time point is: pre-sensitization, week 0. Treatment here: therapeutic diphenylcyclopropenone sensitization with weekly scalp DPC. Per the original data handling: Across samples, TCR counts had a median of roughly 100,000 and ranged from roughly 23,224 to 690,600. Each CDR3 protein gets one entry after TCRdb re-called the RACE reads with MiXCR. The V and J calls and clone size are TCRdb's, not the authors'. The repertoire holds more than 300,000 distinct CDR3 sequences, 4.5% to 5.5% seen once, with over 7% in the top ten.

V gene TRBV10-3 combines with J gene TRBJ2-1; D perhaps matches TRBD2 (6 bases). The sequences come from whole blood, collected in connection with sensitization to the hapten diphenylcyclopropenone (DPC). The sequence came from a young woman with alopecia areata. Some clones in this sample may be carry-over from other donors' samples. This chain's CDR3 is CAISGDGSSYNEQFF. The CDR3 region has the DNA TGTGCCATCAGTGGGGACGGGAGCTCCTACAATGAGCAGTTCTTC.